This record looks at one T cell receptor (beta chain) sequence and its context. Authors' methods: Amplifying reference gene primers gave estimates of nucleated cell counts. The assay was immunoSEQ multiplex PCR, and TCRdb's table has in-frame clones only and misses some. The V and J calls and clone size are taken from that table; D and trimming were inferred from the DNA. The sample yields 390,000 or so clones, roughly 89% seen once. This sample is part of a study of blood T cell repertoires in COVID-19. Self-reported history from a screening survey and questionnaire set each donor's cohort. This clonotype originated in a woman aged 45-59 years who had recovered from COVID-19. What was sequenced was PBMCs or T cells enriched from blood (not recorded which).

CDR3 nucleotide sequence: TGTGCCAGCAGCTCCAGGGGGTCACCCCTCCACTTT. It is translated as CASSSRGSPLHF. The chain carries TRBV7-6 and TRBJ1-6; 7 bases are a match to TRBD1. The CDR3 covers 12 residues. Germline V lookup: CDR1 SGHVS, CDR2 FNYEAQ. V lost 4 bases to trimming and J lost 10 bases; unmatched junction nucleotides: 1.